These 18 T cell receptor beta chains share one sample of origin, sequenced in a study of radiotherapy plus CTLA-4 blockade in lung cancer. Some clones are missing from TCRdb's copy, which holds only in-frame ones; the method was immunoSEQ multiplex PCR. This table holds 71,000 or so clones, about 88% found once. Sequenced material: peripheral blood, taken from a patient treated with radiotherapy plus ipilimumab. Source of these receptors: a human donor with non-small cell lung cancer who had stable disease on radiotherapy plus ipilimumab.

The chain is built from TRBV6-5 and TRBJ1-6, with 11 bases aligning to TRBD1. The CDR3 length is 15 residues. Looked up from germline, CDR1 is MNHEY and CDR2 is SVGAGI. V was clipped by 10 bases and J by 7 bases; unmatched bases: 9. CDR3 in amino acids: CAIPGQGVANSPLHF. In DNA form, the CDR3 reads TGTGCCATCCCGGGACAGGGGGTAGCAAATTCACCCCTCCACTTT.

V and J are TRBV19 and TRBJ1-6; a possible D gene is TRBD1 (5 bases). Germline V gives CDR1 LNHDA, CDR2 SQIVND (reference sequence). The length of the CDR3 is 16 residues. V was cut by 5 bases and J by 0 bases, with 11 bases left in between. The CDR3 spells CASSYTGGSYNSPLHF. For the CDR3, the DNA is TGTGCCAGTAGTTACACTGGGGGCTCCTATAATTCACCCCTCCACTTT.

The chain is built from TRBV5-1 and TRBJ2-7; D ambiguous. CDR1 and CDR2 (germline): SGHRS, YFSETQ. V gave up 2 bases and J gave up 3 bases, with 21 bases separating them. This CDR3 comprises 17 residues. CDR3 coding DNA: TGCGCCAGCAGCTTATCATTTATTGTGACCGGTAGCTACGAGCAGTACTTC. Translation gives CASSLSFIVTGSYEQYF.

V and J are TRBV5-6 and TRBJ2-3; 9 bases map to TRBD2. The length of the CDR3 is 16 residues. Unmatched junction bases numbered 6, after V lost 2 bases and J lost 2 bases. Germline assignment: CDR1 SGHDT and CDR2 YYEEEE. Here the CDR3 reads CASSFRLAVTTDTQYF. CDR3 DNA sequence: TGTGCCAGCAGCTTCCGACTAGCGGTGACCACAGATACGCAGTATTTT.

The J gene is TRBJ1-3, the V gene TRBV6-6; D unresolved. Germline V CDR1 and CDR2: MNHNY, SVGAGI (reference sequence). The germline V and J ends were trimmed by 6 bases and 3 bases, with 12 bases remaining between them. This CDR3 region has 14 residues. The CDR3 region has the DNA TGTGCCAGCAGCTCTGATCGCGGTGGAAACACCATATATTTT. It yields the protein CASSSDRGGNTIYF.

The rearrangement joins TRBV28 to TRBJ2-5; TRBD1 matches 7 bases. Germline V gene lookup returns CDR1 MDHEN and CDR2 SYDVKM. The J segment lost 5 bases and the V segment lost 3 bases, leaving 12 bases of the junction unmatched. CDR3 length: 16 amino acids. CDR3 sequence: CASSFPPGQPSETQYF. DNA of the CDR3: TGTGCCAGCAGTTTCCCACCGGGACAGCCATCGGAGACCCAGTACTTC.

The chain has TRBV11-2 and TRBJ2-7; D gene uncertain. The germline gives CDR1 SGHAT, CDR2 FQNNGV. Trimming shortened V by 5 bases and J by 4 bases, and 18 bases separated the two germline ends. The CDR3 sequence is 15 residues long. The DNA for the CDR3 is TGTGCCAGCAGCCATACGACCGGGCTTGGGTACGAGCAGTACTTC. Translation gives CASSHTTGLGYEQYF.

On this clone: Other DNA variants within this sample encode the same CDR3. The rearrangement joins TRBV30 to TRBJ2-7; 8 positions match TRBD1. The CDR3 is 14 amino acids. J lost 1 base, V lost 3 bases, and 5 bases had no gene match. Germline V CDR1 and CDR2: GTSNPN, SVGIG (reference sequence). CDR3: CAWRPGGASYEQYF. The CDR3 bases are TGTGCCTGGAGGCCAGGGGGCGCATCCTACGAGCAGTACTTC. Full variable domain (outside the CDR3, taken from reference TRBV30 and TRBJ2-7): SQTIHQWPATLVQPVGSPLSLECTVEGTSNPNLYWYRQAAGRGLQLLFYSVGIGQISSEVPQNLSASRPQDRQFILSSKKLLLSDSGFYLCAWRPGGASYEQYFGPGTRLTVT.

The CDR3 sequence: CASSPQGAGAVTIYF. The CDR3 bases are TGTGCCAGCAGCCCGCAAGGGGCAGGCGCGGTCACCATATATTTT. The chain joins TRBV7-3 to TRBJ1-3; perhaps TRBD1 as D (5 bases). V lost 5 bases to trimming and J lost 9 bases, with 20 bases between them. Germline assignment: CDR1 SGHTA and CDR2 FQGTGA. CDR3 length: 15 residues.

In this sample, this clone turned up once. This chain joins TRBV6-5 and TRBJ1-1; TRBD1 matches 9 bases. This CDR3 comprises 14 residues. Germline CDR1 MNHEY, CDR2 SVGAGI. The J segment lost 9 bases and the V segment lost 5 bases, leaving 10 bases of the junction unmatched. The DNA for the CDR3 is TGTGCCAGCAGTACCACCCAAAACAGGGGGCAAGCTTTCTTT. Translating gives CASSTTQNRGQAFF.

J is TRBJ1-5 and V is TRBV27, with D unresolved. Germline V gene data show CDR1 as MNHEY and CDR2 as SMNVEV (reference sequence). V dropped 8 bases and J dropped 1 base, with 9 bases sitting between them. The CDR3 runs to 13 residues. This chain's CDR3 is CASSRISNQPQHF. CDR3 nucleotides: TGTGCCAGCTCGAGGATAAGCAATCAGCCCCAGCATTTT.

The V and J genes are TRBV11-2 and TRBJ1-1, with 12 bases that match TRBD1. Germline CDR1 reads SGHAT; CDR2 reads FQNNGV. The CDR3 covers 18 residues. Trimming cost V 3 bases and J 4 bases; bases outside gene matches: 12. This chain's CDR3 is CASSFDPGQGAWGTEAFF. The DNA of the CDR3 is TGTGCCAGCAGCTTCGACCCGGGACAGGGGGCGTGGGGCACTGAAGCTTTCTTT.

This clone occurred once. This chain uses TRBV5-4 with TRBJ1-2; TRBD1 matches 8 bases. This CDR3 comprises 14 residues. The V segment lost 0 bases and the J segment 6 bases; nucleotides outside the gene matches: 4. Germline assignment: CDR1 SGHNT and CDR2 YYREEE (reference sequence). The CDR3 here is CASSLARGQDGYTF. CDR3 coding DNA: TGTGCCAGCAGCTTGGCCAGGGGGCAGGATGGCTACACCTTC.

This clone showed up just a few times. This chain uses TRBV4-1 with TRBJ1-6; D is possibly TRBD1 (5 bases). CDR1 is MGHRA, CDR2 YSYEKL, per germline. V gave up 2 bases and J gave up 3 bases, with 11 bases separating them. This CDR3 has 16 amino acids. The CDR3 here is CASSQFGGDYNSPLHF. The CDR3 coding sequence is TGCGCCAGCAGCCAATTTGGGGGGGACTATAATTCACCCCTCCACTTT.

The rearrangement links TRBV7-2 to TRBJ2-3; 7 bases are shared with TRBD2. V shed 8 bases, J shed 5 bases, and the junction held 13 bases outside the gene matches. Germline V gives CDR1 SGHTA, CDR2 FQGNSA. The length of the CDR3 is 15 residues. The CDR3 region has the DNA TGTGCCAGCGGGGTAAGGGCGGGAGTGCTAGATACGCAGTATTTT. Its protein product is CASGVRAGVLDTQYF.

A single count supports this clone. The chain employs TRBV5-4 and TRBJ1-2, with D perhaps TRBD1 (5 bases). Germline loops: CDR1 SGHNT, CDR2 YYREEE (reference sequence). The germline V and J ends were trimmed by 6 bases and 2 bases, with 17 bases remaining between them. This CDR3 is built from 15 residues. The CDR3, as DNA: TGTGCCAGCACCACGGGGGGTATCGCAAACTATGGCTACACCTTC. Its translation: CASTTGGIANYGYTF.

The chain couples TRBV11-2 to TRBJ2-7; TRBD1 or TRBD2 may be the D gene (6 bases each). Per the germline V gene, CDR1 is SGHAT and CDR2 is FQNNGV. This CDR3 comprises 13 residues. Trimming took off 1 base at V and 6 bases at J, with 10 bases between the two ends. This CDR3 reads CASSLGRGLEQYF. CDR3 nucleotide sequence: TGTGCCAGCAGCTTAGGTCGGGGGCTCGAGCAGTACTTC.

The V and J genes are TRBV6-1 and TRBJ2-7; D ambiguous. Looked up from germline, CDR1 is MNHNS and CDR2 is SASEGT. The CDR3 runs to 13 residues. V was clipped by 5 bases and J by 0 bases, with 8 bases between them. The CDR3 reads CASSMGFSYEQYF. The CDR3 DNA follows: TGTGCCAGCAGTATGGGGTTCTCCTACGAGCAGTACTTC.